Listed here are 29 T cell receptor beta chains from one sample, sequenced in a study of blood T cell repertoires in COVID-19. Here immunoSEQ multiplex PCR was the method, and the copy in TCRdb shows in-frame clones only, minus some. The repertoire holds some 250,000 clones, with 80% to 90% as singletons. Sequencing was carried out using PBMCs or T cells enriched from blood (not recorded which). All receptors come from a man aged 40-49 years who had recovered from COVID-19.

This chain links TRBV5-4 with TRBJ2-6, with TRBD1 as a possible D gene (5 bases). V lost 0 bases and J lost 0, with 7 bases in between. There are 16 residues in the CDR3. The V gene's germline CDR1 is SGHNT and CDR2 YYREEE (reference sequence). This chain's CDR3 is CASSLDRLSGANVLTF. The CDR3 coding sequence is TGTGCCAGCAGCTTGGACAGGCTCTCTGGGGCCAACGTCCTGACTTTC.

This chain connects TRBV28 to TRBJ2-1; tentative D call: TRBD2 (6 bases). The CDR3 is 17 amino acids. Germline V gene data show CDR1 as MDHEN and CDR2 as SYDVKM. Trimming pared 3 bases from V and 2 bases from J, leaving 17 bases between. The CDR3 coding sequence is TGTGCCAGCAGTTTCAGGCTTCCCGGGAGCACCTACAATGAGCAGTTCTTC. It translates to CASSFRLPGSTYNEQFF.

The chain has TRBV7-2 and TRBJ2-1; 13 bases map to TRBD2. Germline assignment: CDR1 SGHTA and CDR2 FQGNSA. This CDR3 region has 15 residues. Germline trimming cut 5 bases from V and 7 bases from J; bases unmatched to any gene: 5. In DNA form, the CDR3 reads TGTGCCAGCAGCGAGACTAGCGGGAGGAGGAATGAGCAGTTCTTC. It specifies CASSETSGRRNEQFF. Variable domain in full (rest from reference TRBV7-2 and TRBJ2-1): GAGVSQSPSNKVTEKGKDVELRCDPISGHTALYWYRQSLGQGLEFLIYFQGNSAPDKSGLPSDRFSAERTGGSVSTLTIQRTQQEDSAVYLCASSETSGRRNEQFFGPGTRLTVL.

For the CDR3, the DNA is TGTGCCAGCGCACTAGGGGGCGGCTACACCTTC. It yields the protein CASALGGGYTF. V gene TRBV2 combines with J gene TRBJ1-2, with TRBD1 matching over 7 bases. Germline V gene sequence: CDR1 SNHLY, CDR2 FYNNEI. The V gene end was trimmed by 8 bases and the J gene end by 8 bases; junction bases not matched to a gene: 5. The CDR3 covers 11 residues.

The chain recombines TRBV9 with TRBJ2-7; a weak D match, TRBD2 (6 bases). From germline, CDR1 is SGDLS and CDR2 YYNGEE. This CDR3 has 14 residues. Trimming cost V 3 bases and J 3 bases, with 13 bases left between them. The CDR3 reads CASSDQVSGYEQYF. The DNA for the CDR3 is TGTGCCAGCAGCGACCAGGTTAGCGGCTACGAGCAGTACTTC.

V usage is TRBV5-6 and J usage is TRBJ2-2; 9 bases are shared with TRBD1. The CDR3 covers 17 residues. Looked up from germline, CDR1 is SGHDT and CDR2 is YYEEEE. Trimming removed 3 bases from V and 4 bases from J; junction bases left unmatched: 10. The CDR3 is CASSYLQGAGSTGELFF. The CDR3 DNA follows: TGTGCCAGCAGCTACCTACAGGGGGCGGGTAGCACCGGGGAGCTGTTTTTT.

The chain links TRBV5-1 to TRBJ1-1; 9 bases match TRBD1. The CDR3 loop spans 14 amino acids. Germline V lookup: CDR1 SGHRS, CDR2 YFSETQ. The V gene end was trimmed by 4 bases and the J gene end by 2 bases; junction bases not matched to a gene: 3. Here the CDR3 reads CASSMGQGNTEAFF. In nucleotides, the CDR3 is TGCGCCAGCAGCATGGGACAGGGTAACACTGAAGCTTTCTTT.

This sequence joins TRBV29-1 and TRBJ2-2; possibly TRBD1 for D (5 bases). The CDR3 extends over 14 amino acids. CDR1 is SQVTM, CDR2 ANQGSEA, per germline. V was trimmed by 4 bases and J by 4 bases, leaving 13 bases between them. This CDR3 is CSVGQGIVTGELFF. CDR3 DNA sequence: TGCAGCGTTGGTCAGGGAATTGTCACCGGGGAGCTGTTTTTT.

J is TRBJ2-7 and V is TRBV7-2; 12 bases line up with TRBD2. The CDR3 spans 15 residues. Germline V gives CDR1 SGHTA, CDR2 FQGNSA. Trimming at V came to 5 bases and at J to 2 bases, leaving 4 bases not matched to a gene. The CDR3, as DNA: TGTGCCAGCAGCCAGGGACTAGCGGGCCCCTACGAGCAGTACTTC. Translating it yields CASSQGLAGPYEQYF. The entire variable domain, with the rest obtained from reference TRBV7-2 and TRBJ2-7, is as follows: GAGVSQSPSNKVTEKGKDVELRCDPISGHTALYWYRQSLGQGLEFLIYFQGNSAPDKSGLPSDRFSAERTGGSVSTLTIQRTQQEDSAVYLCASSQGLAGPYEQYFGPGTRLTVT.

V and J are TRBV7-2 and TRBJ2-1; TRBD2 is a possible D gene (6 bases). The CDR3 has 17 residues. CDR1 and CDR2 from the germline V gene are SGHTA and FQGNSA. The ends were cut back, 1 base at V and 4 bases at J, with 17 bases in the middle. Written as DNA, the CDR3 is TGTGCCAGCAGCTTAGGGCGGGGTCCCGGCCTTTACAATGAGCAGTTCTTC. Its protein is CASSLGRGPGLYNEQFF.

CDR3 DNA sequence: TGTGCCAGCACCCTGAATGAAAAACTGTTTTTT. It specifies CASTLNEKLFF. This sequence joins TRBV28 and TRBJ1-4, with D hard to call. The CDR3 is 11 amino acids. The V end lost 7 bases, the J end lost 5 bases, and 5 bases lay between the germline ends. Per the germline V gene, CDR1 is MDHEN and CDR2 is SYDVKM.

This sequence joins TRBV4-1 and TRBJ2-7, with 8 bases fitting TRBD1. Losses at the gene ends were 4 bases for V and 1 base for J; bases not matched to a gene: 6. CDR3 size: 15 residues. Germline-derived CDR1 and CDR2 are MGHRA and YSYEKL. The CDR3 loop reads CASSRTGRRSYEQYF. The CDR3, as DNA: TGCGCCAGCAGCCGGACAGGGCGGAGATCCTACGAGCAGTACTTC.

The V gene is TRBV6-2 or TRBV6-3, the J gene TRBJ2-1; D is unclear. Trimming removed 4 bases from V and 2 bases from J, with 3 bases in between. Germline CDR1 MNHEY, CDR2 SVGEGT. The CDR3 totals 12 residues. The CDR3 DNA sequence: TGTGCCAGCAGTTTAACCTACAATGAGCAGTTCTTC. Translation gives CASSLTYNEQFF.

The gene calls are TRBV5-1 and TRBJ1-2; D is undetermined. V was trimmed by 0 bases and J by 4 bases, leaving 10 bases between them. Germline V gives CDR1 SGHRS, CDR2 YFSETQ. The CDR3 loop spans 14 amino acids. This chain's CDR3 is CASSLAEGSYGYTF. The CDR3 bases are TGCGCCAGCAGCTTGGCCGAGGGATCCTATGGCTACACCTTC.

This rearrangement joins TRBV14 to TRBJ2-5; 11 bases match TRBD1. Germline lookup yields CDR1 SGHDN and CDR2 FVKESK. The junction had 9 bases not matched to a gene; V was cut back by 4 bases and J by 5 bases. This CDR3 region has 16 residues. The CDR3 DNA is TGTGCCAGCAGCCTATGGACAGGGGGCTCGAGGGAGACCCAGTACTTC. Its protein is CASSLWTGGSRETQYF.

This clone came up a few times. The rearrangement links TRBV10-3 to TRBJ1-4; possibly TRBD1 for D (5 bases). With 4 bases removed from V and 4 bases from J, the gap between germline ends came to 13 bases. The CDR3 runs to 15 residues. Germline V gene sequence: CDR1 ENHRY, CDR2 SYGVKD. The CDR3 sequence: CAISGGSQGNEKLFF. The CDR3 region has the DNA TGTGCCATCAGTGGCGGTAGCCAGGGTAATGAAAAACTGTTTTTT.

This clone was seen a handful of times. Here the CDR3 DNA reads TGCGCCAGCAGCCCGGGACAGGGCGGGCAGCCCCAGCATTTT. It translates to CASSPGQGGQPQHF. This chain uses TRBV5-1 with TRBJ1-5, with 9 bases aligning to TRBD1. CDR1 SGHRS and CDR2 YFSETQ come from the germline V gene. This CDR3 region has 14 residues. The trim removed 4 bases at V and 7 bases at J, leaving 6 bases unmatched.

The chain links TRBV4-3 to TRBJ2-3; maybe TRBD2 (5 bases). Germline lookup yields CDR1 LGHNA and CDR2 YSLEER. Trimming shortened V by 1 base and J by 3 bases, and 23 bases separated the two germline ends. This CDR3 region has 19 residues. The CDR3 nucleotides read TGCGCCAGCAGCCAAGGACGACCCTCACTAGGAGATAGAACAGATACGCAGTATTTT. Protein product: CASSQGRPSLGDRTDTQYF.

This chain joins TRBV14 and TRBJ1-1; no clear D. The V end lost 3 bases, the J end lost 4 bases, and 15 bases lay between the germline ends. Per the germline V gene, CDR1 is SGHDN and CDR2 is FVKESK. The CDR3 is 15 residues long. As DNA, the CDR3 is TGTGCCAGCAGCCAGGCTGGAGGCGGACGCACTGAAGCTTTCTTT. Protein product: CASSQAGGGRTEAFF.

The chain uses TRBV6-5 and TRBJ2-7; TRBD1 agrees at 7 bases. V lost 5 bases and J lost 4; bases outside the gene matches: 8. CDR1 and CDR2 from the germline V gene are MNHEY and SVGAGI. The CDR3 sequence is 14 residues long. CDR3 nucleotides: TGTGCCAGCAGTCCCTCCAGGGGGTTTTACGAGCAGTACTTC. It is translated as CASSPSRGFYEQYF.

The rearrangement links TRBV13 to TRBJ2-1; 12 nucleotides agree with TRBD2. V shed 3 bases and J 0 bases; nucleotides not matched to a gene: 6. The CDR3 length is 18 residues. Germline-derived CDR1 and CDR2 are PRHDT and FYEKMQ (reference sequence). The CDR3 spells CASSFLGLAGSSYNEQFF. As DNA, the CDR3 is TGTGCCAGCAGCTTTCTCGGACTAGCGGGGAGCTCCTACAATGAGCAGTTCTTC.

The chain links TRBV7-9 to TRBJ2-7; D unclear. CDR3 length: 13 amino acids. Per germline, CDR1 SEHNR and CDR2 FQNEAQ (reference sequence). The V end was cut by 4 bases, the J end by 2 bases, with 9 bases between. This chain's CDR3 is CASSYGVPYEQYF. The CDR3 DNA reads as TGTGCCAGCAGCTACGGAGTTCCCTACGAGCAGTACTTC.

This clone has a single count. V gene TRBV10-3 combines with J gene TRBJ2-7; 12 bases agree with TRBD2. The CDR3 consists of 17 residues. V lost 3 bases and J lost 5; bases outside the gene matches: 11. Germline-derived CDR1 and CDR2 are ENHRY and SYGVKD. CDR3 sequence (DNA): TGTGCCATCAGTGATCGGGGGAGACTAGCGGGAGTCAACGAGCAGTACTTC. Residues: CAISDRGRLAGVNEQYF.

This clone is a singleton in its sample. The CDR3 nucleotides are TGTGCCATCACCGGGGGTGACAGGGGATTCGTTGAGCAGTTCTTC. Encoded protein: CAITGGDRGFVEQFF. The chain uses TRBV10-3 and TRBJ2-1, with 8 positions matching TRBD1. CDR1 is ENHRY and CDR2 is SYGVKD in the germline V gene. The CDR3 runs 15 residues. After removal of 7 bases from V and 9 bases from J, the junction contained 14 bases not matched to a gene.

The chain carries TRBV11-3 and TRBJ2-5, with a tentative D call TRBD1 (5 bases). The V end was cut by 0 bases, the J end by 1 base, with 9 bases between. CDR3 length: 15 residues. Germline loops: CDR1 SGHNT, CDR2 YENEEA. CDR3 amino acids: CASSLDRTPQETQYF. The CDR3 DNA follows: TGTGCCAGCAGCTTAGACAGGACACCCCAAGAGACCCAGTACTTC.

This clone was observed a single time. The chain is built from TRBV21-1 and TRBJ1-1; the table's D call, TRBD1, has no DNA check behind it. TRBV21-1 is a documented pseudogene. There are 18 residues in the CDR3. The CDR3 nucleotides are TGTGCCAGCAGCAAGAAAATGGGACAGGGTGACTTGGGGACTGAAGCTTTCTTT. Encoded protein: CASSKKMGQGDLGTEAFF.

Only a few counts were recorded for this clone. In nucleotides, the CDR3 is TGTGCCACCAGCGTCGGACAGACCTTTACCGGGGAGCTGTTTTTT. It translates to CATSVGQTFTGELFF. The J gene is TRBJ2-2, the V gene TRBV15; maybe TRBD1 (6 bases). The CDR3 has 15 residues. Per germline, CDR1 LNHNV and CDR2 YYDKDF (reference sequence). Trimming removed 5 bases at V and 5 bases at J, with 15 bases between.

CDR3 sequence: CASSYSTSGIEQYF. The CDR3 DNA is TGTGCCAGCAGTTACTCGACTAGCGGGATTGAGCAGTACTTC. The chain combines TRBV6-6 with TRBJ2-7, with 11 bases aligning to TRBD2. The J segment lost 7 bases and the V segment lost 0 bases, leaving 2 bases of the junction unmatched. The CDR3 has 14 residues. In germline, CDR1 is MNHNY, CDR2 SVGAGI (reference sequence).

DNA for the CDR3: TGTGCCAAGCGGGACAGGGTCTACGAGCAGTACTTC. The encoded protein is CAKRDRVYEQYF. This chain links TRBV10-3 with TRBJ2-7; 9 bases map to TRBD1. The CDR3 covers 12 residues. From germline, CDR1 is ENHRY and CDR2 SYGVKD. V lost 10 bases, J lost 3 bases, and 4 bases stayed unmatched.